A single sample gave rise to the 7 T cell receptor beta chains below, sequenced in a study of cytomegalovirus exposure and HLA in healthy donors. PCR primers comprised 60 Vbeta and 13 Jbeta primers. The method was immunoSEQ multiplex PCR; TCRdb's version includes in-frame clones alone and lacks a portion of them. The sample holds 90,000 to 140,000 clones, 77% seen once. Sequenced input: PBMCs. The receptors were sampled from a woman in her thirties or forties in good health and CMV-seropositive.

This clone was detected a few times. A junction end diverges from the germline sequence, so it may reflect a read error. The V gene is TRBV10-3, the J gene TRBJ2-1, with TRBD2 matching 14 bases. This CDR3 region has 15 residues. Germline CDR1 ENHRY, CDR2 SYGVKD. DNA of the CDR3: TGTGCCAGCAGTCGACTAGCGGGAGGGCACAATGAGCAGTTCTTC. Its protein product is CASSRLAGGHNEQFF.

Only a few counts were recorded for this clone. The rearrangement links TRBV9 to TRBJ1-6; D is possibly TRBD1 (6 bases). The V end lost 5 bases, the J end lost 3 bases, and 12 bases lay between the germline ends. CDR1 and CDR2 (germline): SGDLS, YYNGEE. The CDR3 loop spans 15 amino acids. CDR3 sequence reads: CASSGGRDYNSPLHF. As DNA, the CDR3 is TGTGCCAGCAGTGGGGGCAGAGACTATAATTCACCCCTCCACTTT.

V usage is TRBV12-5 and J usage is TRBJ2-1; 9 nucleotides agree with TRBD2. CDR3 size: 18 residues. Trimming at V came to 1 base and at J to 9 bases, leaving 16 bases not matched to a gene. Germline-derived CDR1 and CDR2 are LGHNT and FRNRAP. In nucleotides, the CDR3 is TGTGCTAGTGGTTTGGCCCCCTTGCGGGAGGGCCAAAGTGGTGAGCAGTTCTTC. Translated, it gives CASGLAPLREGQSGEQFF.

This chain uses TRBV6-6 with TRBJ1-1; maybe TRBD1 (6 bases). Trimming took 2 bases from V and 0 from J, leaving 7 bases between them. CDR1 and CDR2 (germline): MNHNY, SVGAGI (reference sequence). The CDR3 length is 14 residues. CDR3 nucleotide sequence: TGTGCCAGCAGTTACCAGGGGATGAACACTGAAGCTTTCTTT. This gives the protein CASSYQGMNTEAFF.

The rearrangement links TRBV29-1 to TRBJ2-7, with D possibly being TRBD1 (6 bases). CDR1 and CDR2 (germline): SQVTM, ANQGSEA. Trimming left V 4 bases short and J 0 bases short, with 10 bases between. The CDR3 length is 13 residues. The CDR3 sequence is CSVVRGSSYEQYF. The CDR3 DNA follows: TGCAGCGTTGTGAGGGGGAGCTCCTACGAGCAGTACTTC.

A few counts support this clone. The chain couples TRBV7-9 to TRBJ1-6, with D possibly being TRBD1 (6 bases). In germline, CDR1 is SEHNR, CDR2 FQNEAQ (reference sequence). V lost 1 base, J lost 6 bases, and 7 bases lay in between. The CDR3 has 14 amino acids. This CDR3 is CASSLGGLNSPLHF. The CDR3 bases are TGTGCCAGCAGCTTAGGGGGGCTTAATTCACCCCTCCACTTT. The full variable domain, completed using reference TRBV7-9 and TRBJ1-6, is DTGVSQNPRHKITKRGQNVTFRCDPISEHNRLYWYRQTLGQGPEFLTYFQNEAQLEKSRLLSDRFSAERPKGSFSTLEIQRTEQGDSAMYLCASSLGGLNSPLHFGNGTRLTVT.

This chain links TRBV27 with TRBJ2-1, with D possibly matching TRBD2 (5 bases). Deletions cut 3 bases from V and 3 bases from J, with 9 bases between. Germline CDR1 is MNHEY and CDR2 is SMNVEV (reference sequence). The CDR3 extends over 14 amino acids. The CDR3, as DNA: TGTGCCAGCAGTTTGGCGGGTTACTACAATGAGCAGTTCTTC. It translates to CASSLAGYYNEQFF.